This TCR beta chain is from a study of beta chain features in type 1 diabetes. Study results and caveats: Researchers report that Type 1 diabetes patients had moderately but significantly shorter TCRB CDR3s across all four CD4+ subsets. Researchers reported that naive, central memory and Treg TCRB repertoires appeared more similar in patients than in healthy donors.

Via the markers CD45RO/CCR7/CD25/CD127/CD95/CD27, stem cell-like memory, regulatory, central memory and naive CD4+ cells were sorted. What was sequenced were expressed TCRB transcripts, since all of the isolated RNA had been reverse transcribed. Assay: immunoSEQ multiplex PCR; the TCRdb copy retains only in-frame clones and omits some. The table shows over 200,000 clones, with roughly 10% occurring only once. This clone was picked up one time. Its antigen is unknown. Germline V gives CDR1 LNHDA, CDR2 SQIVND (reference sequence). This CDR3 contains 15 residues. The trim removed 7 bases at V and 7 bases at J, leaving 9 bases unmatched.

The sample consisted of naive CD4+ T cells from blood. The TCR comes from a man aged 30 to 45 with type 1 diabetes. The rearrangement links TRBV19 to TRBJ1-6; TRBD1 matches 8 bases. CDR3 sequence: CASNPPGQANSPLHF. For the CDR3, the DNA is TGTGCCAGTAACCCACCGGGACAGGCAAATTCACCCCTCCACTTT.